Listed below are T cell receptor beta chains from one sample, sequenced in a study of monozygotic twins with inflammatory bowel disease. No DNA is given; TCRdb re-called the 5' RACE reads and lists each CDR3 protein once. The listing contains about 150,000 distinct CDR3 sequences. Sequenced sample: blood. The receptors stem from a human donor with ulcerative colitis or Crohn's disease, or a healthy co-twin of an affected twin (not recorded which). Both conserved end residues are part of each CDR3.

J gene	V gene	CDR3 protein
TRBJ2-2	TRBV20-1	CSARIIGRRGGELFF
TRBJ2-7	TRBV24-1	CATSDLSSGGVYEQYF
TRBJ2-7	TRBV4-3	CASSQGQGSSYEQYF
TRBJ2-7	TRBV9	CASSASGRPEQYF
TRBJ2-2	TRBV18	CASSPVDTGELFF
TRBJ1-5	TRBV24-1	CATSDPRQAAYQPQHF
TRBJ2-7	TRBV5-1	CASKQGQGIDYEQYF
TRBJ2-3	TRBV28	CASTPGLAGGNTQYF
TRBJ2-1	TRBV27	CASSPVSGANEQFF
TRBJ1-5	TRBV27	CASRINLYSNQPQHF
TRBJ1-1	TRBV24-1	CATSDDQVNTEAFF
TRBJ2-1	TRBV19	CASSARELTYYNEQFF
TRBJ1-1	TRBV20-1	CSAREPGQVNTEAFF
TRBJ1-5	TRBV20-1	CSAEQGASQPQHF
TRBJ1-2	TRBV20-1	CSARVDAAGGYTF
TRBJ2-7	TRBV28	CASSSGAGEQYF
TRBJ2-5	TRBV4-1	CASSVGKGLAGQETQYF
TRBJ2-2	TRBV5-6	CASSLVGWRNTGELFF
TRBJ2-7	TRBV27	CASSSRGVSSYEQYF
TRBJ1-1	TRBV29-1	CSVVPRLTEAFF
TRBJ2-1	TRBV5-1	CASGLVASGNYYNEQFF
TRBJ1-4	TRBV2	CASEILEPNEKLFF
TRBJ2-1	TRBV6-2/TRBV6-3	CASSRTRTSGYNEQFF
TRBJ1-1	TRBV7-9	CASSLFQGDAFF
TRBJ2-3	TRBV24-1	CATRGTSGSWTDTQYF
TRBJ1-5	TRBV11-2	CASSLHYSNQPQHF
TRBJ2-7	TRBV18	CASSPSTAYEQYF